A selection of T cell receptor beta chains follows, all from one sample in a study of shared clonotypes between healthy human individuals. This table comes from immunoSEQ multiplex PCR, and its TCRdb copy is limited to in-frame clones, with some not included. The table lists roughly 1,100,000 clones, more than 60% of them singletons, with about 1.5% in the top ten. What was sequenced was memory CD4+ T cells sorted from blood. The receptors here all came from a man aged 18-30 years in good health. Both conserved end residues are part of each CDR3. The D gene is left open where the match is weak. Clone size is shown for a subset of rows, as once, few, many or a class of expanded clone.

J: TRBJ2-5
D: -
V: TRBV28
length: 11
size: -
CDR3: CASSPRETQYF
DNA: TGTGCCAGCAGTCCTCGGGAAACCCAGTACTTC

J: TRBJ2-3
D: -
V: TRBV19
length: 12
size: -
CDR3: CASSLRPDTQYF
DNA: TGTGCCAGTAGCCTCCGCCCAGATACGCAGTATTTT

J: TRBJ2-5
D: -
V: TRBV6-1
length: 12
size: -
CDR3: CASSRLAETQYF
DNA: TGTGCCAGCAGTCGACTCGCGGAGACCCAGTACTTC

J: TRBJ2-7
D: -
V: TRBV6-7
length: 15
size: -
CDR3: CASSYSIASAYEQYF
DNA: TGTGCCAGCAGTTACTCGATTGCTAGCGCCTACGAGCAGTACTTC

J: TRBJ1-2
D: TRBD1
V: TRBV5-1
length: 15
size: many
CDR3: CASSLGTGEGYGYTF
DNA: TGCGCCAGCAGCTTGGGGACAGGGGAAGGCTATGGCTACACCTTC

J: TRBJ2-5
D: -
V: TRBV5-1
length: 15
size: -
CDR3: CASSSARGLQETQYF
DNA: TGCGCCAGCAGTTCCGCCCGGGGTCTCCAAGAGACCCAGTACTTC

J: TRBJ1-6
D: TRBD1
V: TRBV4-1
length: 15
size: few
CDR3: CASSQQDRANSPLHF
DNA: TGCGCCAGCAGCCAGCAGGACAGGGCTAATTCACCCCTCCACTTT

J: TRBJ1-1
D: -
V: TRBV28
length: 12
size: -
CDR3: CASSLWNTEAFF
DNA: TGTGCCAGCAGTTTATGGAACACTGAAGCTTTCTTT

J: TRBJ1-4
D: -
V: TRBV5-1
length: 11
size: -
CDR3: CASSLWEKLFF
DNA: TGCGCCAGCAGCTTGTGGGAAAAACTGTTTTTT

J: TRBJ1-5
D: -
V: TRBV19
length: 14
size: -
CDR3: CASTAGGYNQPQHF
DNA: TGTGCCAGTACCGCGGGGGGATATAATCAGCCCCAGCATTTT

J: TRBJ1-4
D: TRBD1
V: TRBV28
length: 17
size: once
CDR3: CASSLHGQVTTNEKLFF
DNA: TGTGCCAGCAGTTTGCACGGACAGGTTACAACTAATGAAAAACTGTTTTTT

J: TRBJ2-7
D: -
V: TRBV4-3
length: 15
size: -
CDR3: CASSQGVSGTYEQYF
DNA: TGCGCCAGCAGCCAAGGGGTTAGCGGAACCTACGAGCAGTACTTC

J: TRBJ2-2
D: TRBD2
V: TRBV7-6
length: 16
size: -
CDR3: CASSSRTSGSPGELFF
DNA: TGTGCCAGCAGCTCCCGGACTAGCGGGAGCCCCGGGGAGCTGTTTTTT

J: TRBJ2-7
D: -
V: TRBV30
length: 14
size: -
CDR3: CAWRRDSNSYEQYF
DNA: TGTGCCTGGAGACGGGACTCAAACTCCTACGAGCAGTACTTC

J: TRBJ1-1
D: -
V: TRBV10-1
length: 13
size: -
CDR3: CASSAQVGTEAFF
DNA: TGCGCCAGCAGTGCTCAAGTAGGCACTGAAGCTTTCTTT

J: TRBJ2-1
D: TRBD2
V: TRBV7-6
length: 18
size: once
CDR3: CASSRTAGGPSGVNEQFF
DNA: TGTGCCAGCAGTCGTACAGCGGGAGGGCCTAGTGGTGTCAATGAGCAGTTCTTC

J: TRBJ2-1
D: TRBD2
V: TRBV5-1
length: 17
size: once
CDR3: CASSRTSGFSSYNEQFF
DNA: TGCGCCAGCAGCCGGACTAGCGGGTTCAGCTCCTACAATGAGCAGTTCTTC

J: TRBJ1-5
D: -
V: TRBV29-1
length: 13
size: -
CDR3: CSVKGQSNQPQHF
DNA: TGCAGCGTCAAAGGACAGAGCAATCAGCCCCAGCATTTT

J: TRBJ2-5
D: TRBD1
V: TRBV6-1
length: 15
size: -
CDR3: CASSRTGGRFETQYF
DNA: TGTGCCAGCAGTCGGACAGGGGGAAGGTTTGAGACCCAGTACTTC

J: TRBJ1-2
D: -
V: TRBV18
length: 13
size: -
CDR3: CASSPLQLYGYTF
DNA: TGTGCCAGCTCACCACTACAGCTCTATGGCTACACCTTC

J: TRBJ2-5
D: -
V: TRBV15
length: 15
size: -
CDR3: CATSRDPGPQETQYF
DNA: TGTGCCACCAGCAGAGATCCCGGACCCCAAGAGACCCAGTACTTC

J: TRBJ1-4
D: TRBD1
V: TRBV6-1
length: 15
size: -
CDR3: CASSDTRDREEKLFF
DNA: TGTGCCAGCAGTGATACCCGGGACAGGGAGGAAAAACTGTTTTTT

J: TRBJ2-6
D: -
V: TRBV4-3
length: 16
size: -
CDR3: CASSQETVSGANVLTF
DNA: TGCGCCAGCAGCCAAGAAACAGTCTCTGGGGCCAACGTCCTGACTTTC

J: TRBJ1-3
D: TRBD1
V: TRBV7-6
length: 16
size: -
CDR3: CASSLAGQISGNTIYF
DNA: TGTGCCAGCAGCTTAGCGGGACAGATCTCTGGAAACACCATATATTTT

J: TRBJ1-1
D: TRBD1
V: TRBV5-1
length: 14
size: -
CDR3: CASSLADRTGEAFF
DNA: TGCGCCAGCAGCTTGGCCGATCGGACAGGCGAAGCTTTCTTT

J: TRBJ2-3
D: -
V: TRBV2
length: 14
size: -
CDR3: CASSEWWDQDTQYF
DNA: TGTGCCAGCAGTGAGTGGTGGGACCAAGATACGCAGTATTTT

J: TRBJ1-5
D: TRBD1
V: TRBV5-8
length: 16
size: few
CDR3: CASGVNFGQASQPQHF
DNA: TGTGCCAGCGGCGTCAATTTTGGACAGGCCAGTCAGCCCCAGCATTTT

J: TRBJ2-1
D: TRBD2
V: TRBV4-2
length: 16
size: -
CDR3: CASSRPASGGRNEQFF
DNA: TGTGCCAGCAGCCGTCCGGCTTCGGGAGGGCGAAATGAGCAGTTCTTC

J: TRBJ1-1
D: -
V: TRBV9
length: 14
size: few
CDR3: CASSVAGGPGSAFF
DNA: TGTGCCAGCAGCGTAGCCGGAGGCCCAGGGTCAGCTTTCTTT

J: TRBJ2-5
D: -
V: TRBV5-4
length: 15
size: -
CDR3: CASSQGNSFRETQYF
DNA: TGTGCCAGCAGCCAGGGGAACTCGTTCAGGGAGACCCAGTACTTC

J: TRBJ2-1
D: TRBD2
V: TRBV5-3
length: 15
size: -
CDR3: CARSSRLASYNEQFF
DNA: TGTGCCAGAAGCTCCAGACTAGCGTCCTACAATGAGCAGTTCTTC

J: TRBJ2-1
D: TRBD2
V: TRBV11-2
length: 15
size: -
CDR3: CASSPYGGRVDEQFF
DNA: TGTGCCAGCAGCCCTTATGGCGGGAGGGTCGATGAGCAGTTCTTC

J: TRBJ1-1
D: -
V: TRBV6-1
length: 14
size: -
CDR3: CASKSQGGLSEAFF
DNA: TGTGCCAGCAAGTCCCAGGGCGGGCTTTCAGAAGCTTTCTTT

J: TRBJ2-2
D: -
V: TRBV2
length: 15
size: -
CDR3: CASSEISANTGELFF
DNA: TGTGCCAGCAGTGAGATCAGCGCGAACACCGGGGAGCTGTTTTTT